This T cell receptor beta chain derives from a study of chemoradiotherapy in HPV16-positive cancers. General study results and limits: Candidate HPV-specific clones and E7-related TCR motifs grew in tumor during treatment. The functional HPV-specific definition rests on just two HPV16-positive patients.

Clones were read by immunoSEQ multiplex PCR, and TCRdb kept only the in-frame ones, dropping some. The sample carries about 21,000 clones, around 87% recorded once. Note on this clone: Its matching antigen is unknown.

Samples were taken several times over chemoradiotherapy. The TCR originated in a human donor with HPV-associated anogenital cancer. The material was blood, obtained from a patient who underwent chemoradiotherapy.

The CDR3 nucleotides are TGTGCCATCAGTGATGAGACGGACAGGGCCCTTTCTCAGTACTTC. This encodes CAISDETDRALSQYF. The chain recombines TRBV10-3 with TRBJ2-7; 8 nucleotides line up with TRBD1. Germline V gives CDR1 ENHRY, CDR2 SYGVKD. This CDR3 has 15 residues. Trimming removed 3 bases from V and 10 bases from J; junction bases left unmatched: 14.